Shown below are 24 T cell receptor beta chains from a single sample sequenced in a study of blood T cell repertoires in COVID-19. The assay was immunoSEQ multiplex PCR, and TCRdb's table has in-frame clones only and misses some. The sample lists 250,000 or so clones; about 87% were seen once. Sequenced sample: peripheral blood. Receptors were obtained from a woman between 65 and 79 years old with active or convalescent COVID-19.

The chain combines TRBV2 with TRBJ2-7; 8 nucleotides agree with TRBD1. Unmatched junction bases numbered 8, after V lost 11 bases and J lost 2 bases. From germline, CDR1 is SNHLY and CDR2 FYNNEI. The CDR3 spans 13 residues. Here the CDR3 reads CACRTTGAYEQYF. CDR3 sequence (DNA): TGTGCCTGCCGGACGACAGGGGCCTACGAGCAGTACTTC.

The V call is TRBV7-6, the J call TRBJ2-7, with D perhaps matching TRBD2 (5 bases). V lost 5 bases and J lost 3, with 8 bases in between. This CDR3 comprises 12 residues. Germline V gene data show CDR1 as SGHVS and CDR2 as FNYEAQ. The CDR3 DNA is TGTGCCAGCAGCGAGGACTTCTACGAGCAGTACTTC. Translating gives CASSEDFYEQYF.

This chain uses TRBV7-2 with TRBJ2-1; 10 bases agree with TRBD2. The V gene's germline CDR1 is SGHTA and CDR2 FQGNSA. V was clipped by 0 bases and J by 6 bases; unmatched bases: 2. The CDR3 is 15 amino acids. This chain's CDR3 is CASSLASGGANEQFF. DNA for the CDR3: TGTGCCAGCAGCTTAGCAAGCGGGGGGGCCAATGAGCAGTTCTTC.

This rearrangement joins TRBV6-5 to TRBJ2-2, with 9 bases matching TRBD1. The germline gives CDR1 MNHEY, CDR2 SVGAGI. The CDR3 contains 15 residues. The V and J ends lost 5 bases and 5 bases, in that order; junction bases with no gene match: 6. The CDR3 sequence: CASSHGQGRTGELFF. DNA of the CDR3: TGTGCCAGCAGTCACGGACAGGGGCGGACCGGGGAGCTGTTTTTT.

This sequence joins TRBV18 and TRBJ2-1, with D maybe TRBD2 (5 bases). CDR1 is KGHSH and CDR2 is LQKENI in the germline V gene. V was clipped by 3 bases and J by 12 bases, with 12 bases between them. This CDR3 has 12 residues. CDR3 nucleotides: TGTGCCAGCTCACCGAGGGTTTACGGGCAGTTCTTC. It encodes CASSPRVYGQFF.

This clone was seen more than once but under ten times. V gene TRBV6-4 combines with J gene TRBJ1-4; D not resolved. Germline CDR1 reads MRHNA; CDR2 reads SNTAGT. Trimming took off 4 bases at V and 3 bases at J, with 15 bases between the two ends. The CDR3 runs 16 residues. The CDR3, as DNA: TGTGCCAGCAGTGCCCCCCGCAACAGACCTAATGAAAAACTGTTTTTT. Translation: CASSAPRNRPNEKLFF.

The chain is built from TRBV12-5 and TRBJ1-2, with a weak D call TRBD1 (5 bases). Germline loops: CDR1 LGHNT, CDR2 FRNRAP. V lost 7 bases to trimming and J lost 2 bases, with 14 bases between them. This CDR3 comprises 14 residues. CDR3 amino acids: CASDILRENYGYTF. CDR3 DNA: TGTGCTAGTGACATCCTCAGGGAAAACTATGGCTACACCTTC.

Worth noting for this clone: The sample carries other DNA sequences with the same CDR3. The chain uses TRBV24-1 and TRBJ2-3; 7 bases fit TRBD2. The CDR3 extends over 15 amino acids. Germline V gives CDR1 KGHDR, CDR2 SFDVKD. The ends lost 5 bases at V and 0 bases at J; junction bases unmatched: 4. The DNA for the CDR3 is TGTGCCACCAGTGTCCAGCGGGGAAGCACAGATACGCAGTATTTT. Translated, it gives CATSVQRGSTDTQYF.

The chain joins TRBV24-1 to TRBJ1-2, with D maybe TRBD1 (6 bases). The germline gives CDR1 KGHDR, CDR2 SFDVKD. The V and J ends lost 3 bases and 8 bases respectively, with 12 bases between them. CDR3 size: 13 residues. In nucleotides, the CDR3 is TGTGCCACCAGTGATATCAACAGGGACGGCTACACCTTC. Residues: CATSDINRDGYTF.

CDR3 nucleotide sequence: TGTGCCAGCAGTTACACACGATATAATTCACCCCTCCACTTT. Protein: CASSYTRYNSPLHF. V is TRBV6-6 and J is TRBJ1-6; D remains unclear. CDR1 MNHNY and CDR2 SVGAGI come from the germline V gene (reference sequence). The CDR3 is 14 residues long. The V gene lost 2 bases and the J gene lost 4 bases, with 6 bases spanning the gap.

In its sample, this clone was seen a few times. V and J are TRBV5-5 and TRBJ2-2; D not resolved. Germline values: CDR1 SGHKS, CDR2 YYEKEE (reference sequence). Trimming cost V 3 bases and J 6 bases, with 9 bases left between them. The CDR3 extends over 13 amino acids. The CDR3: CASSSNTPGELFF. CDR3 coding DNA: TGTGCCAGCAGCTCAAACACCCCCGGGGAGCTGTTTTTT. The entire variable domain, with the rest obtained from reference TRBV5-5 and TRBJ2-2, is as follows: DAGVTQSPTHLIKTRGQQVTLRCSPISGHKSVSWYQQVLGQGPQFIFQYYEKEERGRGNFPDRFSARQFPNYSSELNVNALLLGDSALYLCASSSNTPGELFFGEGSRLTVL.

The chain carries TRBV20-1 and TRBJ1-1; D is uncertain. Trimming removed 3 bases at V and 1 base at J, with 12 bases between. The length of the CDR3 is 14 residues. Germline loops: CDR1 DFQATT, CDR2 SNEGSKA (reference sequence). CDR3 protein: CSASWPPGNTEAFF. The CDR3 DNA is TGCAGTGCTAGTTGGCCCCCAGGGAACACTGAAGCTTTCTTT.

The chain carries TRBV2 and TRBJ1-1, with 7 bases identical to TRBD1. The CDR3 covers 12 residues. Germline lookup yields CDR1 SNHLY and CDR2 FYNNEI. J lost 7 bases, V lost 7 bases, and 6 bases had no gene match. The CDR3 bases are TGTGCCAGCAAGCAGGGGGGTTTTGAAGCTTTCTTT. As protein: CASKQGGFEAFF.

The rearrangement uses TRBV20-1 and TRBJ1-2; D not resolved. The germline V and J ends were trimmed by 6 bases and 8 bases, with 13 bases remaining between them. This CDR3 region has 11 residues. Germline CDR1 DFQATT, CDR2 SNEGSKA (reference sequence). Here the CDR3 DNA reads TGCAGTGCGGGCATGCCGGGAGGCTACACCTTC. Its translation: CSAGMPGGYTF.

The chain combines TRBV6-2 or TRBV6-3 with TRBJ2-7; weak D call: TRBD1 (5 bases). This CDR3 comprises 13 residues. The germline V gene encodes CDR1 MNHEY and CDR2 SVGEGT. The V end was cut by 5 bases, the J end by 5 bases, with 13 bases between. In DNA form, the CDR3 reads TGTGCCAGCAGTCTCCGCAGGGAACACGAGCAGTACTTC. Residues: CASSLRREHEQYF.

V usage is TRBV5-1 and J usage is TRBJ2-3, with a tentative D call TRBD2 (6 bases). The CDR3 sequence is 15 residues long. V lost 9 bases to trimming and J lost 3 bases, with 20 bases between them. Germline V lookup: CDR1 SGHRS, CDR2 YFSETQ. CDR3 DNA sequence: TGCGCCACCTTTGCAGGGCGGGGAGGTACAGATACGCAGTATTTT. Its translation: CATFAGRGGTDTQYF.

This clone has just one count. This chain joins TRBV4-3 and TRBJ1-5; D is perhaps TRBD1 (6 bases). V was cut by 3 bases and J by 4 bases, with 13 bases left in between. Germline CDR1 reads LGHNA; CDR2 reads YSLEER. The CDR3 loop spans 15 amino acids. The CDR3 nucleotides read TGCGCCAGCAGCCAGGCCGGGACACCGAATCAGCCCCAGCATTTT. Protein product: CASSQAGTPNQPQHF.

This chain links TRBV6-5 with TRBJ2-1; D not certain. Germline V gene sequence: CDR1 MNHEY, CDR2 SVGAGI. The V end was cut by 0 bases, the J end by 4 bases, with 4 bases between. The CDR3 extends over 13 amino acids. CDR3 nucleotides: TGTGCCAGCAGTTACTCACTTTACAATGAGCAGTTCTTC. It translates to CASSYSLYNEQFF.

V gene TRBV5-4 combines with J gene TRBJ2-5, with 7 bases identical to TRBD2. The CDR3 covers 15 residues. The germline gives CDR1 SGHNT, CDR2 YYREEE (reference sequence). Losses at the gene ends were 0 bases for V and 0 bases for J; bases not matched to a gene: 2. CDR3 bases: TGTGCCAGCAGCTTGGGGGGGAGGGACCAAGAGACCCAGTACTTC. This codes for CASSLGGRDQETQYF.

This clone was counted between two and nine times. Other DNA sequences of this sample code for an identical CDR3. CDR3 nucleotides: TGTGCCAGCAGCCCCTTGGACAGGGACTATGGCTACACCTTC. Encoded protein: CASSPLDRDYGYTF. The chain employs TRBV7-9 and TRBJ1-2; 8 positions match TRBD1. Germline CDR1 SEHNR, CDR2 FQNEAQ (reference sequence). The CDR3 totals 14 residues. V was pared by 5 bases and J by 3 bases, with 5 bases of the junction left unmatched.

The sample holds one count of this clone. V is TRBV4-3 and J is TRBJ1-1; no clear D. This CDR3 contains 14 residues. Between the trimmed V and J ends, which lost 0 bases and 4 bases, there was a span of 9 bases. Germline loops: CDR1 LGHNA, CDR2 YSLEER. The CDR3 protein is CASSQDSTSTEAFF. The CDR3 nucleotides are TGCGCCAGCAGCCAAGATTCGACAAGCACTGAAGCTTTCTTT.

The DNA of the CDR3 is TGTGCCATCAGTGAGTCGTTCGAACAGGGGTATGGTGGCTACACCTTC. Protein product: CAISESFEQGYGGYTF. The rearrangement uses TRBV10-3 and TRBJ1-2; 7 positions match TRBD1. Germline CDR1 ENHRY, CDR2 SYGVKD. The CDR3 length is 16 residues. With V trimmed by 0 bases and J by 7 bases, 11 bases remained unmatched.

The CDR3 nucleotides read TGTGCCAGCTCACCTCAAGGGTTTGTCCAGGGAAAAGACACTGAAGCTTTCTTT. Translation gives CASSPQGFVQGKDTEAFF. The rearrangement links TRBV18 to TRBJ1-1; D perhaps matches TRBD1 (5 bases). This CDR3 is 18 amino acids long. Trimming took 3 bases from V and 3 from J, leaving 23 bases between them. In germline, CDR1 is KGHSH, CDR2 LQKENI.

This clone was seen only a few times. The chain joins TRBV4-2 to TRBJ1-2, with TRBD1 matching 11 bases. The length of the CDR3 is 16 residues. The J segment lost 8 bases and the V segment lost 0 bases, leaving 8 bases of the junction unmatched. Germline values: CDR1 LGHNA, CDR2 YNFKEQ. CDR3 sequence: CASSQDGTGGVWGYTF. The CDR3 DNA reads TGTGCCAGCAGCCAAGATGGGACAGGGGGGGTCTGGGGCTACACCTTC.